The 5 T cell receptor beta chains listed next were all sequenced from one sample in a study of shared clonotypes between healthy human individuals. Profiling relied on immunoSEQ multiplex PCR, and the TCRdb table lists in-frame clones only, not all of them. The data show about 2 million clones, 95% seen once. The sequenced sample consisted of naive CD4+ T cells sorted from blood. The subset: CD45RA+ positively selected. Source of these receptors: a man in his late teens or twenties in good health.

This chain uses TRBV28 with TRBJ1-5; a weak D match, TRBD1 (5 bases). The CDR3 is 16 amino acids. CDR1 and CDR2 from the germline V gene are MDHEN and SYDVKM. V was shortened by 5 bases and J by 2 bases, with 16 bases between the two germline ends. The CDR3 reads CASSQLKQAGNQPQHF. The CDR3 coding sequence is TGTGCCAGCAGTCAACTCAAACAGGCGGGCAATCAGCCCCAGCATTTT.

The CDR3, as DNA: TGTGCCAGCAGTCCTACCCCTCTGAGGGAGACCCAGTACTTC. It is translated as CASSPTPLRETQYF. The rearrangement links TRBV6-1 to TRBJ2-5; no clear D gene. Germline CDR1 is MNHNS and CDR2 is SASEGT. CDR3 length: 14 amino acids. The V gene lost 5 bases and the J gene lost 5 bases, with 15 bases spanning the gap.

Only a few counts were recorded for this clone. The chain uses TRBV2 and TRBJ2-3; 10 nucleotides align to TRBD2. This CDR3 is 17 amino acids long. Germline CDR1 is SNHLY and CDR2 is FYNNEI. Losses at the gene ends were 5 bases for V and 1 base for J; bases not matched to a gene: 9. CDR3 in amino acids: CASSHIGLADGTDTQYF. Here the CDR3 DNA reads TGTGCCAGCAGTCATATCGGACTAGCGGACGGCACAGATACGCAGTATTTT.

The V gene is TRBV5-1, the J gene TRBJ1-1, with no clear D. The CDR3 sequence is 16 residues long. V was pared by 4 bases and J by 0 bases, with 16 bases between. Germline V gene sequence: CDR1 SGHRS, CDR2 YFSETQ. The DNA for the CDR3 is TGCGCCAGCAGCCCTGGAGGAGGGTTCATGAACACTGAAGCTTTCTTT. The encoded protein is CASSPGGGFMNTEAFF.

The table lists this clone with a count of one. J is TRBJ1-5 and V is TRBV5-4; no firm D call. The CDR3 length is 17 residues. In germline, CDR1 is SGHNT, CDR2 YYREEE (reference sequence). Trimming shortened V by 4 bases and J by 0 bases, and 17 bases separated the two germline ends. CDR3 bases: TGTGCCAGCAGCCAAAACGACGGACGGGGTAGCAATCAGCCCCAGCATTTT. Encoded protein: CASSQNDGRGSNQPQHF.